In this sample, the clone carrying this T cell receptor (beta chain) turned up a few times. Its specificity is unknown. The V and J ends lost 0 bases and 2 bases respectively, with 10 bases between them. CDR3 length: 14 residues. CDR1 is GTSNPN, CDR2 SVGIG, per germline (reference sequence). Treatment specified: oral pan-JAK inhibitor, 5-10 mg twice daily. The data are from a study of CD8+ T cells in alopecia areata. General study points: There were many expanded lesional clones persisting in scalp and blood during tofacitinib. Tofacitinib delivered significant drops in scalp clonality and in expanded CD8+ clones among the top 100. It was lesional scalp, especially alopecia totalis/universalis, that showed higher clonality than normal scalp.

RNA extraction was followed by reverse transcription into cDNA, which acted as the sequencing template. Clones were read by immunoSEQ multiplex PCR, and TCRdb kept only the in-frame ones, dropping some. The sample has 170,000 or so clones, about 60% seen once. The input for sequencing was CD8+ T cells sorted from blood, taken at week 24, from a patient treated with tofacitinib. The TCR originated in a human donor with alopecia areata. The rearrangement joins TRBV30 to TRBJ1-2, with a possible D match to TRBD1 (5 bases). The CDR3 DNA reads TGTGCCTGGAGTGTAGATTGGGGCAACTATGGCTACACCTTC. It specifies CAWSVDWGNYGYTF.